This TCR beta chain is from a study of fetal regulatory T cell absence and autoimmunity. Study-wide background: Without clinical diabetes, IPEX patients showed exocrine pancreas autoimmunity. Study-level results: The oligoclonal enrichment was interpreted as supporting antigen-driven pancreatic autoimmunity before birth in IPEX syndrome. Pancreas TCRs were oligoclonally enriched versus cord blood, some clones over 80-fold.

With respect to this clone: Its target is not known.

Trimming stripped 5 bases from V and 10 bases from J, with 9 bases between. CDR1 and CDR2 from the germline V gene are MNHEY and SVGAGI. This CDR3 comprises 11 residues. The survey-level immunoSEQ assay was used. Method: immunoSEQ multiplex PCR; TCRdb's copy keeps in-frame clones and lacks some. The sample shows 95,000 to 100,000 clones, 55% to 75% of them seen only once. Sequencing input: pancreas tissue. V usage is TRBV6-5 and J usage is TRBJ2-1; D gene unclear. The origin of this receptor is a male donor with IPEX syndrome. DNA for the CDR3: TGTGCCAGCAGTACTGGACCAGAGCAGTTCTTC. Its translation: CASSTGPEQFF.